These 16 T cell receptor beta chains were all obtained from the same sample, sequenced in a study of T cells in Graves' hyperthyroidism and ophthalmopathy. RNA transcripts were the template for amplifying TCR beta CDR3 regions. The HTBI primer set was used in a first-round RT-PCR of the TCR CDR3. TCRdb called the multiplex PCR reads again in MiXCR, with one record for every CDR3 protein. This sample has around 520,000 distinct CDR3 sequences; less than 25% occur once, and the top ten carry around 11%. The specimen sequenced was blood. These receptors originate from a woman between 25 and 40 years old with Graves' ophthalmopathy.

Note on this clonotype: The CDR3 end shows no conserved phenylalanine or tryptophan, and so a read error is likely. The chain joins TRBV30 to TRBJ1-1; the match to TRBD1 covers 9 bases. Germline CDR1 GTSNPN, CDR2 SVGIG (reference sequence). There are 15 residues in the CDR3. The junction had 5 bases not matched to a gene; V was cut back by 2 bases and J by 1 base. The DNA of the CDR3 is TGTGCCTGGAGTCGAGGACAGGGGCCGAACACTGAAGCTTTCCTT. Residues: CAWSRGQGPNTEAFL.

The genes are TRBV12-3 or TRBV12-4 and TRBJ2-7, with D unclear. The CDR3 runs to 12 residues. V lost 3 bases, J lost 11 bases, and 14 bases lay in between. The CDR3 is CASSLGLLGKYF. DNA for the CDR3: TGTGCCAGCAGTTTGGGCCTCCTGGGGAAGTACTTC.

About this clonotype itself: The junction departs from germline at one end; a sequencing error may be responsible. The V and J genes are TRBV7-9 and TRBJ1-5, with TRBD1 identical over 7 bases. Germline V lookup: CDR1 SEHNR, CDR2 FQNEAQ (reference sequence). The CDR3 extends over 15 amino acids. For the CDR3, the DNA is TGTGCCAGCAGCTTGCCGGGACAGACTGATCAGCCCCAACATTTT. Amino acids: CASSLPGQTDQPQHF.

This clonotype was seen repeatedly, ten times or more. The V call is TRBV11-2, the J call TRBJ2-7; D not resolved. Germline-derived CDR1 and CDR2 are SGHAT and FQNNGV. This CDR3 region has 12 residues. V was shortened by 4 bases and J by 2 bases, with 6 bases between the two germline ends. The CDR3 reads CASSSFPYEQYF. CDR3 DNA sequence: TGTGCCAGCAGCTCCTTTCCCTACGAGCAGTACTTC.

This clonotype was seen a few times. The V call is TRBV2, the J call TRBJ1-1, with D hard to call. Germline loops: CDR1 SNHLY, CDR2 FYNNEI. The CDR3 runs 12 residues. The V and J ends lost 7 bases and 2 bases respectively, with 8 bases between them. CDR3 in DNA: TGTGCCAGCAAGAACAGTAACACTGAAGCTTTCTTT. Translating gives CASKNSNTEAFF.

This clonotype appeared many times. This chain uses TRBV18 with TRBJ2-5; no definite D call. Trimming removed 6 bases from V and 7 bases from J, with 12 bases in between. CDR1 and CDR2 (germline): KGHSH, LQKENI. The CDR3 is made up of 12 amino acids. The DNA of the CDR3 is TGTGCCAGCTCCCAAAACCATGGGACCCAGTACTTC. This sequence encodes CASSQNHGTQYF.

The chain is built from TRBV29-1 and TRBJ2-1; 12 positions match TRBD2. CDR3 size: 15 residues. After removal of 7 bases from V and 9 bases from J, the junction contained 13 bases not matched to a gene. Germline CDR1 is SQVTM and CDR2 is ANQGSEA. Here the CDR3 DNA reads TGCAGCGGGACTGAGCTAGCGGGGGGGGCGAGTGAGCAGTTCTTC. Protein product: CSGTELAGGASEQFF.

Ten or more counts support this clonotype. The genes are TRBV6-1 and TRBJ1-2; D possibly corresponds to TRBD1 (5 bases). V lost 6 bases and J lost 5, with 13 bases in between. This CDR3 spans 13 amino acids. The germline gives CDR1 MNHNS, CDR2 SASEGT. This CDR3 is CASSAGTGYGYTF. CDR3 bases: TGTGCCAGCAGCGCAGGGACGGGATATGGCTACACCTTC.

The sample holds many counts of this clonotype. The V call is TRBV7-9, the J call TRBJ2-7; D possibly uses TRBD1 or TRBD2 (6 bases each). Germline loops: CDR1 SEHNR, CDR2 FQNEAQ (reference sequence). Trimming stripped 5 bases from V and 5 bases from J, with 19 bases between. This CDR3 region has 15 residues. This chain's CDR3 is CASSLSDRGQDEQYF. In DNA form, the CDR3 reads TGTGCCAGCAGCCTTAGTGATCGGGGGCAGGACGAGCAGTACTTC.

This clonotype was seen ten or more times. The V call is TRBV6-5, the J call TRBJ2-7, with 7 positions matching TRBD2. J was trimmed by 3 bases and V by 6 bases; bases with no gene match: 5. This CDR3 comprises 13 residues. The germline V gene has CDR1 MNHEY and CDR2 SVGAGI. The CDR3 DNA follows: TGTGCCAGCAGCAGGGACTACTTCTACGAGCAGTACTTC. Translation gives CASSRDYFYEQYF.

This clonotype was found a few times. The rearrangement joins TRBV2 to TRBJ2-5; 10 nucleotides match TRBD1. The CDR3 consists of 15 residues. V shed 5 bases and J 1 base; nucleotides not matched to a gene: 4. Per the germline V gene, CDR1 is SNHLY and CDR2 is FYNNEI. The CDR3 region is CASSYRDRGQETQYF. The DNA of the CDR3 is TGTGCCAGCAGTTACCGGGACAGGGGCCAAGAGACCCAGTACTTC.

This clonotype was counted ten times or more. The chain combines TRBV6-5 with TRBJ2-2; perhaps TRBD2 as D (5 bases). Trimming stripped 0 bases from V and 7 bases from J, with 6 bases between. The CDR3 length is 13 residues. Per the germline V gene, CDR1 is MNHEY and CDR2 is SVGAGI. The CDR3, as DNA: TGTGCCAGCAGTTACTCGGAGGACGGGGAGCTGTTTTTT. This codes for CASSYSEDGELFF.

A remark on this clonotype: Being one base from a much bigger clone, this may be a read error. The CDR3 sequence: CASSQGGRGNTEAFF. The CDR3 DNA reads TGTGCCAGCAGCCAGGGGGGCCGGGGGAACACTGAAGCTTTCTTT. The chain employs TRBV4-2 and TRBJ1-1, with D maybe TRBD1 (6 bases). V lost 3 bases and J lost 1, with 12 bases in between. This CDR3 spans 15 amino acids. Germline assignment: CDR1 LGHNA and CDR2 YNFKEQ.

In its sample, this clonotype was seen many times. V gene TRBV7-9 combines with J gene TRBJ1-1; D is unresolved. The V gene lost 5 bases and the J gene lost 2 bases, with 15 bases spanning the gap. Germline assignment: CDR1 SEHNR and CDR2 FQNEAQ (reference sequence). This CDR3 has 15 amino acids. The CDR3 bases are TGTGCCAGCAGCAAAGAGTCGTCGGGAAACACTGAAGCTTTCTTT. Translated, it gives CASSKESSGNTEAFF.

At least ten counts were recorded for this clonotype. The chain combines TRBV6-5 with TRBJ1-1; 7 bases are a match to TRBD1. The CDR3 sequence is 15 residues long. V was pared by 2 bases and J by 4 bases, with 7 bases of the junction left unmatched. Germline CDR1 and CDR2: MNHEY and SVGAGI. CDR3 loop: CASSYEGGAGTEAFF. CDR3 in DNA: TGTGCCAGCAGTTACGAAGGGGGCGCGGGCACTGAAGCTTTCTTT.

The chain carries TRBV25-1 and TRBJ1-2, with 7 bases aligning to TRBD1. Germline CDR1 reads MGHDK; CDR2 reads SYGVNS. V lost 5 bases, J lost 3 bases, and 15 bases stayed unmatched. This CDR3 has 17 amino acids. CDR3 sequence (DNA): TGTGCCAGCAGTCCACGACAGGGCGACCCATACCACTATGGCTACACCTTC. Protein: CASSPRQGDPYHYGYTF.